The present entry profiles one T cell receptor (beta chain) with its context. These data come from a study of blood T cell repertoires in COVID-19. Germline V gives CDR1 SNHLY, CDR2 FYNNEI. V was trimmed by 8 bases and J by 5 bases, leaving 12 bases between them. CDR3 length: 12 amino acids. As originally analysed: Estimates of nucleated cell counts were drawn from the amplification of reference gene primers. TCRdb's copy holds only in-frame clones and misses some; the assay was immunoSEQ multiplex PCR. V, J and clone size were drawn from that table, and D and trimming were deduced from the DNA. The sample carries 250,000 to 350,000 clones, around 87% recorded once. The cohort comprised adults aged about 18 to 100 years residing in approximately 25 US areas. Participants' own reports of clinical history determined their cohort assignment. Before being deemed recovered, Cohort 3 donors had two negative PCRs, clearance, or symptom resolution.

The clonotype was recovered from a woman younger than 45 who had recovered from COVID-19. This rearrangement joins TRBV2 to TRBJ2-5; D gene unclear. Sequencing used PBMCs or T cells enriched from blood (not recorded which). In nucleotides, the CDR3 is TGTGCCAGCGAAAGTCCCGGTGAGACCCAGTACTTC. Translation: CASESPGETQYF.